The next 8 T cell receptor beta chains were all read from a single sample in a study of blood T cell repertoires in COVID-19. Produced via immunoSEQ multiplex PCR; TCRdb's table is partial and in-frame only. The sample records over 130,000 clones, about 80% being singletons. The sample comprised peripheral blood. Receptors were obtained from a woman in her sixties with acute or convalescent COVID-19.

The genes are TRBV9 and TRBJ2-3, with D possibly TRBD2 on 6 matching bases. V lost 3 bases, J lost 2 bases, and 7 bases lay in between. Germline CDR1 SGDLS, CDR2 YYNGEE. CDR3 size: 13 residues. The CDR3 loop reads CASSGGDTDTQYF. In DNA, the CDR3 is TGTGCCAGCAGCGGGGGGGACACAGATACGCAGTATTTT.

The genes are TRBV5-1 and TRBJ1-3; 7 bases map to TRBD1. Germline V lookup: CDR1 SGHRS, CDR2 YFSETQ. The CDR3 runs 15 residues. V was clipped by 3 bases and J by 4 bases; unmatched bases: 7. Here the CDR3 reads CASSWAEGAGNTIYF. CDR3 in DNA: TGCGCCAGCAGCTGGGCGGAGGGGGCGGGAAACACCATATATTTT.

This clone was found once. DNA of the CDR3: TGTGCCAGTAGTATTGTTCAGGGGGCTTATCAGCCCCAGCATTTT. It specifies CASSIVQGAYQPQHF. This chain connects TRBV19 to TRBJ1-5; TRBD1 matches 8 bases. The CDR3 loop spans 15 amino acids. The germline V gene has CDR1 LNHDA and CDR2 SQIVND (reference sequence). V shed 3 bases, J shed 5 bases, and the junction held 6 bases outside the gene matches. Variable domain in full (rest from reference TRBV19 and TRBJ1-5): DGGITQSPKYLFRKEGQNVTLSCEQNLNHDAMYWYRQDPGQGLRLIYYSQIVNDFQKGDIAEGYSVSREKKESFPLTVTSAQKNPTAFYLCASSIVQGAYQPQHFGDGTRLSIL.

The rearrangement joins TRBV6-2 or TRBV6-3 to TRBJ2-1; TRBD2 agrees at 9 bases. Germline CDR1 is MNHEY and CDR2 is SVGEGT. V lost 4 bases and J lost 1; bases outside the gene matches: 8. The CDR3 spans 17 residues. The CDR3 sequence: CASSSSLAGRSYNEQFF. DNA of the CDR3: TGTGCCAGCAGTTCATCTCTAGCGGGACGGTCCTACAATGAGCAGTTCTTC.

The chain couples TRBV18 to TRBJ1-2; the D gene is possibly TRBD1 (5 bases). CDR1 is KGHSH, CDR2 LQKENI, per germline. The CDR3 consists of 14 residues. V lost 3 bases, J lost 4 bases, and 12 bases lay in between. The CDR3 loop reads CASSPVDSLYGYTF. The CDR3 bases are TGTGCCAGCTCACCCGTTGACAGTCTCTATGGCTACACCTTC.

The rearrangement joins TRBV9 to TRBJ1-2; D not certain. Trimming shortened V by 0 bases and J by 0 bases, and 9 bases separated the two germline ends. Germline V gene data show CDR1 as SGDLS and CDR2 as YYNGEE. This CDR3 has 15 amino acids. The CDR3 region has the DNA TGTGCCAGCAGCGTAGCTACCGCTGCTAACTATGGCTACACCTTC. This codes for CASSVATAANYGYTF.

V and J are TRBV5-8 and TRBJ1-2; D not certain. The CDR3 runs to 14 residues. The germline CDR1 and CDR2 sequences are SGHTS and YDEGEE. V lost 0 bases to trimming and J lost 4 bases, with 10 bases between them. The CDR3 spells CASSLVGELYGYTF. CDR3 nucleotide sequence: TGTGCCAGCAGCTTGGTGGGAGAACTCTATGGCTACACCTTC.

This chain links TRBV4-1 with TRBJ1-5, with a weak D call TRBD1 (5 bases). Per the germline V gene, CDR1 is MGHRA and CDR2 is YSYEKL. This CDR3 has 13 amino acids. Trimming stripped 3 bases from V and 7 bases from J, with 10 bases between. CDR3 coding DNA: TGCGCCAGCAGCCAGCAGTGGGGCCAGCCCCAGCATTTT. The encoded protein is CASSQQWGQPQHF.